Sequencing of this T cell receptor (beta chain) was carried out in a study of T cell repertoires in cytomegalovirus infection. Study summary: It can be stated that public TCR beta signatures indicated CMV infection as well as a matching HLA type.

This clonotype was observed many times. Its target is unknown. In TCRdb, the reads were re-called with MiXCR into one record per CDR3 protein. The repertoire consists of 450,000 to 650,000 distinct CDR3 sequences, with around 27% occurring once and the leading ten covering 13%. Trimming pared 6 bases from V and 2 bases from J, leaving 11 bases between. CDR3 size: 14 residues. The V gene's germline CDR1 is MNHEY and CDR2 SVGEGT. Study outcomes and limitations: Cumulative frequency (of public TCR beta family members) identified carriers of CMV plus the relevant HLA. HLA-C-restricted CMV-specific TCR beta clonotypes were dominant in the ex vivo response.

Sequencing input: PBMCs. The chain is built from TRBV6-2 or TRBV6-3 and TRBJ1-5, with unresolved D. The sequence was collected from a human donor in good health (CMV status not recorded). Some clones in this sample may be carry-over from other donors' samples. The CDR3 region has the DNA TGTGCCAGCAGGGCCCTTGAGGGCAATCAGCCCCAGCATTTT. Amino acid sequence: CASRALEGNQPQHF.